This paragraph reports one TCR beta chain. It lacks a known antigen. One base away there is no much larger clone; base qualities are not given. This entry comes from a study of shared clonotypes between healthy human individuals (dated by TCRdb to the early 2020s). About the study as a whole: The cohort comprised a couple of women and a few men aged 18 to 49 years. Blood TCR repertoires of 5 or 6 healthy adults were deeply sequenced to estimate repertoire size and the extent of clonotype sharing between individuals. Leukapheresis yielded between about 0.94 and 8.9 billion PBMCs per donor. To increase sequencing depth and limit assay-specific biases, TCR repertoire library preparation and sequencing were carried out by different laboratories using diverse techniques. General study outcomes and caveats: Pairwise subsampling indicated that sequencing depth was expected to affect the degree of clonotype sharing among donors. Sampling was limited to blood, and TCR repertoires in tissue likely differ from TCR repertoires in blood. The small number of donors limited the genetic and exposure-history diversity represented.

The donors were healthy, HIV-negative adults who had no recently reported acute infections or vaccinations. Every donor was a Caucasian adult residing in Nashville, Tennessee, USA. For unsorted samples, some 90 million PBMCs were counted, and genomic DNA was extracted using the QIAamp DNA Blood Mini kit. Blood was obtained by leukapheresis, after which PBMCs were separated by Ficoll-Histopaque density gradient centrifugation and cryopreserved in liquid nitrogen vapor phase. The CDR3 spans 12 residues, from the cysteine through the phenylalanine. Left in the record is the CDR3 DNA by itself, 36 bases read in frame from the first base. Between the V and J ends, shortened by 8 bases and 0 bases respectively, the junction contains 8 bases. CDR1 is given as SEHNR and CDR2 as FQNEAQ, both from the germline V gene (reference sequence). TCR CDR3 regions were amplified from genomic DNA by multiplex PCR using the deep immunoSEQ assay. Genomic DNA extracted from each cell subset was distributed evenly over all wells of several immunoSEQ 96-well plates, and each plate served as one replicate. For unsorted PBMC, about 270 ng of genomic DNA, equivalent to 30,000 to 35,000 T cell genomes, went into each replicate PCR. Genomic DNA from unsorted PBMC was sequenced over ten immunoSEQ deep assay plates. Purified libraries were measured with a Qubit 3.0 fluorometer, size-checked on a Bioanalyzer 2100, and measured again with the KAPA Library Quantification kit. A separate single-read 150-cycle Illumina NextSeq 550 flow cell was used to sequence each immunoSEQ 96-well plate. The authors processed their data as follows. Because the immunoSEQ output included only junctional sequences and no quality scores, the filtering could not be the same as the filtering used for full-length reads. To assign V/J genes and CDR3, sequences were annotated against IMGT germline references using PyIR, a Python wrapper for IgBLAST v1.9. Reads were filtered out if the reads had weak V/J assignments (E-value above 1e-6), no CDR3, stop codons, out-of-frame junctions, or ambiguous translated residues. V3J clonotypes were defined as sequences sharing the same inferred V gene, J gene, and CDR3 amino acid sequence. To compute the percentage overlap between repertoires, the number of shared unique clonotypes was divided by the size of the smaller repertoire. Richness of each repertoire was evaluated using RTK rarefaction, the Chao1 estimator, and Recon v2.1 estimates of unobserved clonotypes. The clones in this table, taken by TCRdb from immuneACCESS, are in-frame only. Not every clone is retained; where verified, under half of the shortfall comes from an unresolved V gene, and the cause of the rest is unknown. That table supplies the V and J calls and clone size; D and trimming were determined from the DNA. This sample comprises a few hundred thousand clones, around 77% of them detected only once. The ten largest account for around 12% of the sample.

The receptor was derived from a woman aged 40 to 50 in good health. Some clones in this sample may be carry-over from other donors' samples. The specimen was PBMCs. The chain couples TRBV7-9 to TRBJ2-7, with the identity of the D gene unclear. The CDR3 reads CASSQSSYEQYF. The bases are TGTGCCAGCTCTCAGAGCTCCTACGAGCAGTACTTC. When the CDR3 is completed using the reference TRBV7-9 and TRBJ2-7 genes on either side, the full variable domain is DTGVSQNPRHKITKRGQNVTFRCDPISEHNRLYWYRQTLGQGPEFLTYFQNEAQLEKSRLLSDRFSAERPKGSFSTLEIQRTEQGDSAMYLCASSQSSYEQYFGPGTRLTVT.